This TCR beta chain was sequenced in a study of T cells in Graves' hyperthyroidism and ophthalmopathy. V was cut by 5 bases and J by 10 bases, with 11 bases left in between. Germline-derived CDR1 and CDR2 are MNHEY and SVGEGT. This CDR3 spans 11 amino acids. General study results and limits: The majority of expanded thyroid clonotypes above 0.001 also appeared in blood.

TCR beta CDR3 region amplification was performed from RNA transcripts. During a first-round RT-PCR of the TCR CDR3, the HTBI primer set was used. TCRdb re-derived calls from the multiplex PCR reads in MiXCR, one entry per CDR3 protein. The data hold 700,000 to 950,000 distinct CDR3 sequences, with 35% observed a single time. With respect to this clonotype: Its antigen remains unknown.

Sample: blood. The genes are TRBV6-2 or TRBV6-3 and TRBJ2-5; maybe TRBD2 (5 bases). The clonotype originates from a woman in her thirties or forties with Graves' hyperthyroidism. In DNA, the CDR3 is TGTGCCAGCAGTAGCCCCCGGGACCAGTACTTC. Its protein is CASSSPRDQYF.